Detailed here is one TCR beta chain. Per the germline V gene, CDR1 is KGHDR and CDR2 is SFDVKD. The CDR3 spans 16 residues. Trimming cost V 0 bases and J 0 bases, with 11 bases left between them. The record originates from a study of blood T cell repertoires in COVID-19. Across the whole study: Acute and convalescent COVID-19 specimens originated in the United States, Italy and Spain. From T cells, B-cell-depleted T cells, or PBMCs came the material, which was cDNA or gDNA.

In the authors' workflow: Estimation of nucleated cell counts relied on the amplification of reference gene primers. TCRdb's copy holds only in-frame clones and misses some; the assay was immunoSEQ multiplex PCR. The V and J calls and clone size were taken over from that table, and D and trimming were inferred from the DNA. The sample carries about 170,000 clones, about 93% recorded once. The chain combines TRBV24-1 with TRBJ2-7; D is possibly TRBD1 (6 bases). The source is a woman in her forties or fifties with acute or convalescent COVID-19. What was sequenced was peripheral blood. The CDR3 DNA sequence: TGTGCCACCAGTGATTTGCTGGGGGCGAGCTCCTACGAGCAGTACTTC. It encodes CATSDLLGASSYEQYF.